The T cell receptor beta chain under discussion was sequenced for a study of somatic mutations in cytotoxic T cells in rheumatoid arthritis (dated by TCRdb to the late 2010s). Turning to the overall study: Right after diagnosis and prior to the start of any treatment, roughly 33 ml EDTA of peripheral blood was drawn from patients. Sorted V beta1+ cells also underwent TCRB sequencing, and some V beta antibody-stained T-cell populations were flow-sorted at nearly 100% purity on a FACSAria II or Sony SH800. In newly diagnosed rheumatoid arthritis without treatment, the study examined if expanded CD8+ T-cell clones harbor somatic mutations, relying on TCRB deep sequencing to characterize clonality. A total of some 63 rheumatoid arthritis patients and under 25 healthy controls underwent TCRB deep sequencing. The median ages of the patient and control groups were essentially identical. On the study overall, not on this receptor specifically: In about an eighth of the roughly 65 patients the largest CD8+ clone exceeded 20% of CD8+ cells, and several identical CD8+ TCRB sequences were shared between blood and synovial fluid. The antigen targets of the expanded CD8+ clones were unknown, and absence from virus-specific databases did not rule out viral specificity. There was no significant difference in CD8+ T-cell clonality between rheumatoid arthritis patients and age-matched healthy controls. In patients, CD8+ clonality rose with age (Spearman r ~ 0.45), which was not the case in healthy controls. The slight TRBV07 underrepresentation in patients was not adjusted for multiple comparisons.

As for this clone: Its antigen is unknown. No per-base quality is available; no much larger clone lies one base away.

Genomic DNA underwent TCRB CDR3 sequencing using the immunoSEQ assay. As for the original processing: Published virus-specific TCRB sequences were compared with patient CD8+ clones larger than 1%, and only a few matches were found. Only productive TCRB rearrangements were included in the analyses. Clonality was expressed as a Shannon entropy-based productive clonality index, with each clone defined by a unique TCRB CDR3 sequence. To calculate repertoire overlap between two samples, the template counts of each clone were considered relative to each sample's total templates. Flow cytometry-measured V-gene usage correlated with V-gene usage from TCRB sequencing, with a Spearman r of around 0.6. Entries here come from immuneACCESS through TCRdb and include only in-frame sequences with V and J called. Some clones fail to appear in such tables; in the studies checked, an unresolved V gene covers under half of the shortfall, and the cause of the remainder is unknown. The DNA was the basis for D and trimming; V, J and clone size are from that table. The sample profile shows about 14,000 clones; around four fifths of them were found once. Clones ranked in the top ten supply about 16% of the sample.

The CDR3 measures 16 amino acids from cysteine to phenylalanine. The CDR3 DNA has 48 bases and is translated from base 1. Trimming leaves V shorter by 5 bases and J shorter by 0 bases, with the junction holding 4 bases beyond the gene matches. Looking up the germline V gene yields CDR1 SGHVS and CDR2 FQNEAQ. On an AutoMACS, CD4+ and CD8+ cells were isolated via positive magnetic bead selection, and their purity was verified by flow cytometry. Clonal expansions were first screened by flow cytometry with a TCR V beta antibody panel, then characterized by TCRB deep sequencing of sorted CD8+ fractions. Isolation of peripheral blood mononuclear cells was done through Ficoll-Paque PLUS density gradient separation. Using Nucleospin Tissue or Tissue XS kits, DNA was extracted from CD4-enriched, CD8-enriched or PBMC samples, with quantification by a Qubit 2.0 fluorometer.

Rearrangement joined TRBV7-8 to TRBJ2-1; TRBD2 fits 10 bases in the junction. Input material: CD8+ T cells sorted from blood. This TCR derives from an adult with rheumatoid arthritis. The nucleotide sequence reads as follows: TGTGCCAGCAGCACCCAGCGGGGGGGCTCCTACAATGAGCAGTTCTTC. Its translation is CASSTQRGGSYNEQFF.